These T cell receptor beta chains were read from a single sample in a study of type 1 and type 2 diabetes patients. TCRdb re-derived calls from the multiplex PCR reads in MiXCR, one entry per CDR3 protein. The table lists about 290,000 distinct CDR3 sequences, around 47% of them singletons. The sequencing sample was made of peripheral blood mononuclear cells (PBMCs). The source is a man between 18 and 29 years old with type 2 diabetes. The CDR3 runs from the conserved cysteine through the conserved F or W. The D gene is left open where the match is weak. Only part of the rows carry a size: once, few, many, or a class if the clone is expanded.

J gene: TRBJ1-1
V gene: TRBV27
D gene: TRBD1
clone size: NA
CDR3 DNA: TGTGCCAGCTCACCAAGGGACAGCCCCCGGAACACTGAAGCTTTCTTT
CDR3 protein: CASSPRDSPRNTEAFF

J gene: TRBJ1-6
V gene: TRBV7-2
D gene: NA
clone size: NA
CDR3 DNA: TGTGCCAGCAGCTTACGGGTCGGAGGATCACCCCTCCACTTT
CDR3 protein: CASSLRVGGSPLHF

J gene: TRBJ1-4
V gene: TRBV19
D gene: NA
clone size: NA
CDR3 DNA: TGTGCCAGTAGTATGCGGACTACTAATGAAAAACTGTTTTTT
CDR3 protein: CASSMRTTNEKLFF

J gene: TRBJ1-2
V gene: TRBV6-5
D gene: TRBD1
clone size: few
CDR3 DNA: TGTGCCAGCAGTGATGACAGGGACTATGGCTACACCTTC
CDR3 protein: CASSDDRDYGYTF

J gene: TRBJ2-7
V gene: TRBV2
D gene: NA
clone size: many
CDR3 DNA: TGTGCCAGCAGTGAATTTGCGGGATCCTTCTCCTACGAGCAGTACTTC
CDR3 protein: CASSEFAGSFSYEQYF

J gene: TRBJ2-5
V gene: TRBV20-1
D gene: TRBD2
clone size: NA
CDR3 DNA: TGCAGTGCTAGACCGGCTAGCGGGGGTATGGAGACCCAGTACTTC
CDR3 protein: CSARPASGGMETQYF

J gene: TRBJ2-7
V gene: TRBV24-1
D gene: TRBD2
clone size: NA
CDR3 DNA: TGTGCCACCAGTGACTCTAGCGGGATTGACGAGCAGTACTTC
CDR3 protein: CATSDSSGIDEQYF

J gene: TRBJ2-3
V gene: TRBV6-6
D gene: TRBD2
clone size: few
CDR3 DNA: TGTGCCAGCAGTTACTCGATTCAGCCGGGGGGGACCACAGATACGCAGTATTTT
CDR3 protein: CASSYSIQPGGTTDTQYF

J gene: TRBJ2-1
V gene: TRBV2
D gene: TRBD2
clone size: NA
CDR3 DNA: TGTGCCAGCAGTGAAGGGAGCGGGAGTGTTAGTAATGAGCAGTTCTTC
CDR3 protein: CASSEGSGSVSNEQFF

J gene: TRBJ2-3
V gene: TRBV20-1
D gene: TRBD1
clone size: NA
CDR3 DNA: TGCAGTGCCACACCCCTTTTGGACAGGGAAGGATGGACAGATACGCAGTATTTT
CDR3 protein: CSATPLLDREGWTDTQYF

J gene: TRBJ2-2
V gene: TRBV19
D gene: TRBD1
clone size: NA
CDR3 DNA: TGTGCCAGTAGTATGAGCTCGGGACAGGGGGGAACCGGGGAGCTGTTTTTT
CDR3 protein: CASSMSSGQGGTGELFF

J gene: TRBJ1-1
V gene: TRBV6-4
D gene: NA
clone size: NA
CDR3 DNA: TGTGCCAGCAGTTTAGTTGACGAGAACACTGAAGCTTTCTTT
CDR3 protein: CASSLVDENTEAFF

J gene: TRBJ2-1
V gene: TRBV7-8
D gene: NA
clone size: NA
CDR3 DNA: TGTGCCAGCAGCTTAGAGTGGAGGTACTCCTACAATGAGCAGTTCTTC
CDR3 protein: CASSLEWRYSYNEQFF

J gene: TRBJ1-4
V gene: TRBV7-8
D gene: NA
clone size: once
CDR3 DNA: TGTGCCAGCAGTATATCTCGGAATGAAAAACTGTTTTTT
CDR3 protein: CASSISRNEKLFF

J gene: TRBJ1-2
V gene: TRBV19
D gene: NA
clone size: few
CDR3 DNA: TGTGCCAGCAGTGCCACCCAGGGTCTCTATGGCTACACCTTC
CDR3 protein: CASSATQGLYGYTF

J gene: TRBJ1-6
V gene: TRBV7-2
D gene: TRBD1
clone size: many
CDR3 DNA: TGTGCCAGCAGCTTAGAGGGACAGCTACTTTCACCCCTCCACTTT
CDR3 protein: CASSLEGQLLSPLHF

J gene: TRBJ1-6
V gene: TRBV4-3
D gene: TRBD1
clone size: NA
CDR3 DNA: TGCGCCAGCAGCCTCGACAGGGGCGATTCACCCCTCCACTTT
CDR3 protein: CASSLDRGDSPLHF

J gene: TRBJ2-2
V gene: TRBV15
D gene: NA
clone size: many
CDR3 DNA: TGTGCCACCAGCAGAGAGGGGATCACCGGGGAGCTGTTTTTT
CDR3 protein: CATSREGITGELFF

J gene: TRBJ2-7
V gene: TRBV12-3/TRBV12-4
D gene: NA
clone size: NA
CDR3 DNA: TGTGCCAGCGGGCTAGGGGTCTACGAGCAGTACTTC
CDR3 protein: CASGLGVYEQYF

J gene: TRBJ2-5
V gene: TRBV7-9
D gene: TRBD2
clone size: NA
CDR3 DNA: TGTGCCAGCAGCTTGGGAGGGGCCCAAGAGACCCAGTACTTC
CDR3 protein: CASSLGGAQETQYF

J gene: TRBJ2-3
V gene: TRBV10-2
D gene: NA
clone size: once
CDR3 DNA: TGCGCCAGCAGTGAGTCGCTGGGGACGGGAACAGATACGCAGTATTTT
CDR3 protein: CASSESLGTGTDTQYF

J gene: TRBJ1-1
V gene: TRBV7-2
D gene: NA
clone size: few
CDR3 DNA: TGTGCCAGCAGCTTCGCCCGGGGGAGGGACACTGAAGCTTTCTTT
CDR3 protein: CASSFARGRDTEAFF

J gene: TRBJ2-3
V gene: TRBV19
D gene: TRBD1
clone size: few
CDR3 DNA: TGTGCCAGCGATCCCCGAGGACAGGGTCCAGATACGCAGTATTTT
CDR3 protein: CASDPRGQGPDTQYF

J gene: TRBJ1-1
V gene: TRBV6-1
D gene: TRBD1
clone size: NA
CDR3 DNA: TGTGCCAGCAGAGGACAGGGGGTCGGTATCACTGAAGCTTTCTTT
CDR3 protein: CASRGQGVGITEAFF

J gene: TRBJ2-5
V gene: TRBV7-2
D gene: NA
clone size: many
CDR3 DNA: TGTGCCAGCAGCTCCTACACACAAGAGACCCAGTACTTC
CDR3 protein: CASSSYTQETQYF

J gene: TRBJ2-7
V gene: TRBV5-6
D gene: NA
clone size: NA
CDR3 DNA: TGTGCCAGCTCTCACCGTACCTACGAGCAGTACTTC
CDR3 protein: CASSHRTYEQYF

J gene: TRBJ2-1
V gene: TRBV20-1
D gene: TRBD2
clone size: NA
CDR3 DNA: TGCAGTGCATCCCCGCCGGCTAGCGGGAGTTCGGATGAGCAGTTCTTC
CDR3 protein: CSASPPASGSSDEQFF

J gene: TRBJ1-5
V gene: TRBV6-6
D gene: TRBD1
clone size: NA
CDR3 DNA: TGTGCCAGCAGTTCTACAGGGGGGAGCAATCAGCCCCAGCATTTT
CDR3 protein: CASSSTGGSNQPQHF

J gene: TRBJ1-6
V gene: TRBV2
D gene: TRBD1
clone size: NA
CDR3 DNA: TGTGCCAGCAGCTTGGCGACTGGGACAGGCTCACCCCTCCACTTT
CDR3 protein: CASSLATGTGSPLHF

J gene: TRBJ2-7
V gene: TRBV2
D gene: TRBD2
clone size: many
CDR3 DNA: TGTGCCAGCAGGGGAATAAGCGGGAGCGATGAGCAGTACTTC
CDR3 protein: CASRGISGSDEQYF

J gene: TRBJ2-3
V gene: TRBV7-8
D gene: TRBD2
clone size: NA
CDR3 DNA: TGTGCCAGCAGTTCGGCCCCCGGGAGGGCCACAGATACGCAGTATTTT
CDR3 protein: CASSSAPGRATDTQYF

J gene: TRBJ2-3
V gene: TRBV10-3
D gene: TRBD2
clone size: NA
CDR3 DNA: TGTGCCAGCAGTTACGCAAGCGGGGCTATAGATACGCAGTATTTT
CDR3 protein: CASSYASGAIDTQYF

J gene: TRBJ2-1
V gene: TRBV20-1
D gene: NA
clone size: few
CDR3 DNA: TGCAGTGCTAGAGATCCCTCGATTGACCGAATCTACAATGAGCAGTTCTTC
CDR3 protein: CSARDPSIDRIYNEQFF

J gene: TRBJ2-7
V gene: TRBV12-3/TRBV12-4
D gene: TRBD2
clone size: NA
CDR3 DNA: TGTGCCAGCAGTTACTCGTTTGCGGGGGTCTCCGAGCAGTACTTC
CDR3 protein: CASSYSFAGVSEQYF

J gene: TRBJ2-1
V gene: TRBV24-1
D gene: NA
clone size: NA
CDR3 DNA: TGTGCCAGCAGTTCAGGACTGGTGGTCTATGAGCAGTTCTTC
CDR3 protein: CASSSGLVVYEQFF

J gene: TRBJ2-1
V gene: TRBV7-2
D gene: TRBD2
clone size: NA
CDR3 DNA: TGTGCCAGCAGCTTAGCGGGACTAGCCTGGCAGTTCTTC
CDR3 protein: CASSLAGLAWQFF

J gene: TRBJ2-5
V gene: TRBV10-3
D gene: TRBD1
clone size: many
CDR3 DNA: TGTGCCATCAGGGGACAGCCTAAAGAGACCCAGTACTTC
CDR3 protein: CAIRGQPKETQYF

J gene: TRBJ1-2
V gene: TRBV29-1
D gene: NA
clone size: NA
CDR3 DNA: TGCAGCGTCCCCCAGGAGGGCTACACCTTC
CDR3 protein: CSVPQEGYTF

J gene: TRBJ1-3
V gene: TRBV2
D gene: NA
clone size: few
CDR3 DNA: TGTGCCAGCAGTAGTCTTGGAAACACCATATATTTT
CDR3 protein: CASSSLGNTIYF

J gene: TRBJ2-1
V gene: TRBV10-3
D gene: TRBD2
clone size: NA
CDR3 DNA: TGTGCCATCAGTGCCGGACTAGCGGGAGATAATGAGCAGTTCTTC
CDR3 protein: CAISAGLAGDNEQFF

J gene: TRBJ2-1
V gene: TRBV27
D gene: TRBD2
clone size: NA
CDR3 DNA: TGTGCCAGCAGTTTATCTATAGCGGGACAAGTCTACAATGAGCAGTTCTTC
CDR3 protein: CASSLSIAGQVYNEQFF

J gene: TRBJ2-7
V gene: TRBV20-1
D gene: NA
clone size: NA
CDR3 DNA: TGCAGTGCTAGACCCAACTACCGTTACGAGCAGTACTTC
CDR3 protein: CSARPNYRYEQYF

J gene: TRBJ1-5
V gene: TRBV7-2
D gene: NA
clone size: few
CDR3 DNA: TGTGCCAGCAGCTCGCGACAGTTAAATCAGCCCCAGCATTTT
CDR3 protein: CASSSRQLNQPQHF